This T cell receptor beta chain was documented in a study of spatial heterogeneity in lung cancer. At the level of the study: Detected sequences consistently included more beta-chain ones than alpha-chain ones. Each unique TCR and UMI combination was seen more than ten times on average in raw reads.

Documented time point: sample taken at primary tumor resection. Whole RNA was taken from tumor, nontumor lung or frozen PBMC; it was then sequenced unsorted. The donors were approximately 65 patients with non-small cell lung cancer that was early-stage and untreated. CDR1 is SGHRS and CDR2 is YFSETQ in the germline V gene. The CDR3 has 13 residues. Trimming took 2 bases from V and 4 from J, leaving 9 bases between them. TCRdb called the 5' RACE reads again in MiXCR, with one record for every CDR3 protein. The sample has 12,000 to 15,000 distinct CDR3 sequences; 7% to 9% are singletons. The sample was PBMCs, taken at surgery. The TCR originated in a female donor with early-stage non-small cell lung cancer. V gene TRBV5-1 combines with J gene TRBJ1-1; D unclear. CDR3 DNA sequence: TGCGCCAGCAGCTTTTTAGCAGGCACTGAAGCTTTCTTT. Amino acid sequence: CASSFLAGTEAFF. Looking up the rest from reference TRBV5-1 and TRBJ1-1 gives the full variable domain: KAGVTQTPRYLIKTRGQQVTLSCSPISGHRSVSWYQQTPGQGLQFLFEYFSETQRNKGNFPGRFSGRQFSNSRSEMNVSTLELGDSALYLCASSFLAGTEAFFGQGTRLTVV.